The source of this TCR beta chain is a study of T cell responses to AZD1222 COVID-19 vaccine. Using immunoSEQ multiplex PCR, the repertoire was profiled, and TCRdb retains in-frame clones only, with some absent. The sample consists of 72,000 or so clones, roughly nine tenths of them appearing once. This clone was observed a single time. Its antigen is undetermined. Study outcomes and limitations: A reported finding is that nearly half of spike-specific TCRs target unmutated variant regions.

The CDR3 is made up of 13 amino acids. Germline V gene data show CDR1 as SGHNT and CDR2 as YENEEA. Trimming took 8 bases from V and 3 from J, leaving 13 bases between them. The chain has TRBV11-3 and TRBJ1-1, with D possibly TRBD1 on 6 matching bases. The clonotype comes from an adult who received the AZD1222 COVID-19 vaccine. Specimen: peripheral blood, collected 28 days after the second AZD1222 dose. CDR3 residues: CASGGLRDTEAFF. The CDR3 DNA is TGTGCCAGCGGGGGGCTAAGGGACACTGAAGCTTTCTTT.